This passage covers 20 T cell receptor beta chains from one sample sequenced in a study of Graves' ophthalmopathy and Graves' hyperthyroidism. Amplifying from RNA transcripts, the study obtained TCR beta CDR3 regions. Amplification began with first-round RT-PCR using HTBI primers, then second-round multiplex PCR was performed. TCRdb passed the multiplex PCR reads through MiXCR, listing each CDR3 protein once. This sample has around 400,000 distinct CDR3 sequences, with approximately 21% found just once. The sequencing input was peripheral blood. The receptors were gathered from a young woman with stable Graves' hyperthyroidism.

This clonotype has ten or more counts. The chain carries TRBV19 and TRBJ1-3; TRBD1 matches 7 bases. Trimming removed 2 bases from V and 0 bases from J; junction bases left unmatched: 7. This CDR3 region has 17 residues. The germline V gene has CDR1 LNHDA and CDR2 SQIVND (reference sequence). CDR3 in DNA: TGTGCCAGTAGTATAAACAGGGGACCAATCTCTGGAAACACCATATATTTT. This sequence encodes CASSINRGPISGNTIYF.

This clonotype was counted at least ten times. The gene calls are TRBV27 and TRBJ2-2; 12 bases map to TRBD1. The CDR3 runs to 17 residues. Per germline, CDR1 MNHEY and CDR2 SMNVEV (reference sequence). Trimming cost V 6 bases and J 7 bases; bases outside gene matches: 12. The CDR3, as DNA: TGTGCCAGCAGCCATCCCCGGGGACAGGGGGCTATCGGGGAGCTGTTTTTT. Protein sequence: CASSHPRGQGAIGELFF.

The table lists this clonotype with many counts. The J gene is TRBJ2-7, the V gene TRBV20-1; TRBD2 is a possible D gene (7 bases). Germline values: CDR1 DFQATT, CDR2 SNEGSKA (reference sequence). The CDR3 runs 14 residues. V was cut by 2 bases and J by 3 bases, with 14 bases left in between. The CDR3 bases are TGCAGTGCTAGAATGGCGGGGGCTATCTACGAGCAGTACTTC. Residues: CSARMAGAIYEQYF.

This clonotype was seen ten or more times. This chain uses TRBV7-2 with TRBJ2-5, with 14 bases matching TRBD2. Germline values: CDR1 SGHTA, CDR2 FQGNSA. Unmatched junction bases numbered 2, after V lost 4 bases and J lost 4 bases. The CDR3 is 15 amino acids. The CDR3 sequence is CASSSTSGGGETQYF. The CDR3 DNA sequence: TGTGCCAGCAGCTCGACTAGCGGGGGGGGAGAGACCCAGTACTTC. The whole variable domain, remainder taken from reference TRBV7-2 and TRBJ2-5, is GAGVSQSPSNKVTEKGKDVELRCDPISGHTALYWYRQSLGQGLEFLIYFQGNSAPDKSGLPSDRFSAERTGGSVSTLTIQRTQQEDSAVYLCASSSTSGGGETQYFGPGTRLLVL.

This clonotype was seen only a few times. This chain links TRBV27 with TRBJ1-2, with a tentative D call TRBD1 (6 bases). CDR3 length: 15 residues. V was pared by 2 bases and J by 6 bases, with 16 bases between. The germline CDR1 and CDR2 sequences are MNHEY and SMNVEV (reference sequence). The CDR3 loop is CASSLRGANPHGYTF. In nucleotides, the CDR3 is TGTGCCAGCAGTTTACGGGGGGCCAACCCCCATGGCTACACCTTC.

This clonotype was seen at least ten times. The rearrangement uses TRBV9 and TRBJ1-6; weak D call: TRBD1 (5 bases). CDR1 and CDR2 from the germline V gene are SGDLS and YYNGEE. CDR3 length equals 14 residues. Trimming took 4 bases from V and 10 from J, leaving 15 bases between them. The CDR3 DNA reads TGTGCCAGCAGCTATAGCCTGGGGGAATCACCCCTCCACTTT. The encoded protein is CASSYSLGESPLHF. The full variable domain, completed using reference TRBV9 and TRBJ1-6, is DSGVTQTPKHLITATGQRVTLRCSPRSGDLSVYWYQQSLDQGLQFLIQYYNGEERAKGNILERFSAQQFPDLHSELNLSSLELGDSALYFCASSYSLGESPLHFGNGTRLTVT.

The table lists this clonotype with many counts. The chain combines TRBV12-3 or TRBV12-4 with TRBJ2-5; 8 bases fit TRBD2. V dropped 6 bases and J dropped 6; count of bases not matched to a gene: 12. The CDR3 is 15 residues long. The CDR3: CASSLTSGRRKTQYF. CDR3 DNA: TGTGCCAGCAGCCTAACTAGCGGTAGGAGGAAGACCCAGTACTTC.

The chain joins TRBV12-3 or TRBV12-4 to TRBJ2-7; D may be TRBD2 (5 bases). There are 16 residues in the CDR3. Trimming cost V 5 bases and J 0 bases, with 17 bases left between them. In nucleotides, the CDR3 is TGTGCCAGCAGTGCCAAGTCCGGGAAGAGCTCCTACGAGCAGTACTTC. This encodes CASSAKSGKSSYEQYF.

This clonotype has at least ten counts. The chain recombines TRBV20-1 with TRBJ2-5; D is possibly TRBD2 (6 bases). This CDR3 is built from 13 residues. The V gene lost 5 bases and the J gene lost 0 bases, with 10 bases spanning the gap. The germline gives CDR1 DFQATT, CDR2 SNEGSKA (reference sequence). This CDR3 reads CSALRDYQETQYF. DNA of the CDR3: TGCAGTGCTCTACGGGACTACCAAGAGACCCAGTACTTC.

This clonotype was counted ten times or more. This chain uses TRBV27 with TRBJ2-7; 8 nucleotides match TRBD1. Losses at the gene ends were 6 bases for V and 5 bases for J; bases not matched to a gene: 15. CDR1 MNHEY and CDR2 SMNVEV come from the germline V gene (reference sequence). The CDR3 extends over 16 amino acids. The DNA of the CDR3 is TGTGCCAGCAGGCCAAGCCTCAGACAGGGGTTGCACGAGCAGTACTTC. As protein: CASRPSLRQGLHEQYF.

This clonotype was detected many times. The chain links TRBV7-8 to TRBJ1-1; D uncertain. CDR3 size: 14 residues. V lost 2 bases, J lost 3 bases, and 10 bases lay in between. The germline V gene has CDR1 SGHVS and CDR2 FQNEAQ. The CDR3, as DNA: TGTGCCAGCAGCTTATGGCATCAGGACACTGAAGCTTTCTTT. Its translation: CASSLWHQDTEAFF. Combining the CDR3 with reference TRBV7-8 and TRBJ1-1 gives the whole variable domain GAGVSQSPRYKVAKRGQDVALRCDPISGHVSLFWYQQALGQGPEFLTYFQNEAQLDKSGLPSDRFFAERPEGSVSTLKIQRTQQEDSAVYLCASSLWHQDTEAFFGQGTRLTVV.

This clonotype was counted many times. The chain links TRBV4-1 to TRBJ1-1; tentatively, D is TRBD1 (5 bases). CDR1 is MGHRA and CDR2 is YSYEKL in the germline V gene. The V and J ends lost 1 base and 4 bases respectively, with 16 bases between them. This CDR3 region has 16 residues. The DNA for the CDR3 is TGCGCCAGCAGCCAAGTTCGATTGGCAGGGACCACTGAAGCTTTCTTT. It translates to CASSQVRLAGTTEAFF.

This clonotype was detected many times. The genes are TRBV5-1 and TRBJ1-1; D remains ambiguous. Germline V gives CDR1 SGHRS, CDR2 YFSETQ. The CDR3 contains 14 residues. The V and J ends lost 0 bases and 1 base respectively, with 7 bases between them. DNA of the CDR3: TGCGCCAGCAGCTTGGGGCCAGAGAACACTGAAGCTTTCTTT. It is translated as CASSLGPENTEAFF.

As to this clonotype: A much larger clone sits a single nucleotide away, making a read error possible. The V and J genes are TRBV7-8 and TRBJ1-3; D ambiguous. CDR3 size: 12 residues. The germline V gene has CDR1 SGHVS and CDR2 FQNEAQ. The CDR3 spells CVSSPPSNTIYF. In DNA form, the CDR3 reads TGTGTCAGCAGCCCCCCCAGCAACACCATATATTTT.

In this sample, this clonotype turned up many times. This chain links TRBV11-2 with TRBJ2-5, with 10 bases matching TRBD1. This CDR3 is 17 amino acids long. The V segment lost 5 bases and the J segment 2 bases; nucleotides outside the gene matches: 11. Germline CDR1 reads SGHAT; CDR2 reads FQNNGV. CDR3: CASSKRDRGRGQETQYF. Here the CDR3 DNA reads TGTGCCAGCAGCAAACGAGACAGGGGGCGAGGGCAAGAGACCCAGTACTTC.

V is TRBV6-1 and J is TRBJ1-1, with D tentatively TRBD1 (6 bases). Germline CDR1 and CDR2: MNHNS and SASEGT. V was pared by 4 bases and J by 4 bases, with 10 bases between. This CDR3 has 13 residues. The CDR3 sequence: CASSAVRGTEAFF. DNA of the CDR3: TGTGCCAGCAGTGCTGTCAGGGGCACTGAAGCTTTCTTT.

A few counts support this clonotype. CDR3 in amino acids: CASSLEGGANTEAFF. CDR3 in DNA: TGTGCCAGCAGCTTAGAGGGGGGGGCGAACACTGAAGCTTTCTTT. This chain connects TRBV11-2 to TRBJ1-1; a possible D gene is TRBD1 (6 bases). In germline, CDR1 is SGHAT, CDR2 FQNNGV. The CDR3 covers 15 residues. Between the trimmed V and J ends, which lost 0 bases and 1 base, there was a span of 9 bases.

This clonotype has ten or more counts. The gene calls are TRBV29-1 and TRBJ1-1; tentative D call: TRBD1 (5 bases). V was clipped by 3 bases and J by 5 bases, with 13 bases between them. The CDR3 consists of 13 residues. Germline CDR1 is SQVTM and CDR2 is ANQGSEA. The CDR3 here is CSVEVSRVTEAFF. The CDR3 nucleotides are TGCAGCGTTGAGGTATCCAGGGTAACTGAAGCTTTCTTT.

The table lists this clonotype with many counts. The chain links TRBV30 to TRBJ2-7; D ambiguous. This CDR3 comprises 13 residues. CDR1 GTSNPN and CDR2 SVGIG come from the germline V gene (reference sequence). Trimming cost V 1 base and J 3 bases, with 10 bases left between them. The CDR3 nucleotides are TGTGCCTGGAGTGGGACGGTCCGCTACGAGCAGTACTTC. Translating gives CAWSGTVRYEQYF. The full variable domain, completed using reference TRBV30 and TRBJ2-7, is SQTIHQWPATLVQPVGSPLSLECTVEGTSNPNLYWYRQAAGRGLQLLFYSVGIGQISSEVPQNLSASRPQDRQFILSSKKLLLSDSGFYLCAWSGTVRYEQYFGPGTRLTVT.

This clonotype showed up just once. CDR3 loop: CASKGTGSYYGYTF. CDR3 nucleotide sequence: TGTGCCAGCAAAGGGACAGGTAGTTACTATGGCTACACCTTC. The chain carries TRBV6-1 and TRBJ1-2; 8 positions match TRBD1. V lost 7 bases, J lost 3 bases, and 7 bases stayed unmatched. The germline CDR1 and CDR2 sequences are MNHNS and SASEGT. There are 14 residues in the CDR3.